Below are 12 T cell receptor beta chains sequenced from a single sample in a study of T cells in Graves' hyperthyroidism and ophthalmopathy. From RNA transcripts, TCR beta CDR3 regions were amplified. TCR CDR3 underwent first-round RT-PCR with the HTBI primer set. Using its own MiXCR run on the multiplex PCR reads, TCRdb lists one record per CDR3 protein. The data show some 490,000 distinct CDR3 sequences, 20% to 25% seen once. The sample was blood. The receptors shown here come from a woman in her 70s with Graves' ophthalmopathy.

This clonotype has more than one count but fewer than ten. The CDR3 bases are TGTGCCTGGAGAATCGGACCATCAGTGGAGACCCAGTACTTC. Translation gives CAWRIGPSVETQYF. This rearrangement joins TRBV30 to TRBJ2-5; no definite D call. The CDR3 totals 14 residues. V gave up 3 bases and J gave up 5 bases, with 16 bases separating them. Germline V gene lookup returns CDR1 GTSNPN and CDR2 SVGIG (reference sequence).

The chain carries TRBV27 and TRBJ2-2; 11 nucleotides agree with TRBD1. Germline V gives CDR1 MNHEY, CDR2 SMNVEV (reference sequence). V lost 5 bases to trimming and J lost 4 bases; unmatched junction nucleotides: 6. The CDR3 consists of 16 residues. CDR3 in DNA: TGTGCCAGCAGTACAGTGGACAGGGGGCGCACCGGGGAGCTGTTTTTT. Its protein is CASSTVDRGRTGELFF.

This sequence joins TRBV10-3 and TRBJ2-7; no clear D gene. CDR1 and CDR2 from the germline V gene are ENHRY and SYGVKD. The CDR3 loop spans 14 amino acids. With 0 bases removed from V and 2 bases from J, the gap between germline ends came to 8 bases. This CDR3 reads CAISESTTPYEQYF. The CDR3 nucleotides read TGTGCCATCAGTGAGTCAACGACCCCCTACGAGCAGTACTTC.

In this sample, this clonotype turned up many times. The genes are TRBV11-2 and TRBJ2-1, with D hard to call. Trimming took 5 bases from V and 9 from J, leaving 11 bases between them. The CDR3 runs to 12 residues. Germline V CDR1 and CDR2: SGHAT, FQNNGV. The CDR3 sequence: CASSPPGGEQFF. As DNA, the CDR3 is TGTGCCAGCAGCCCCCCCGGTGGTGAGCAGTTCTTC.

The chain uses TRBV27 and TRBJ2-7, with 8 positions matching TRBD2. Per germline, CDR1 MNHEY and CDR2 SMNVEV (reference sequence). This CDR3 is 15 amino acids long. V trimming: 3 bases; J trimming: 3 bases; junction bases outside the gene matches: 7. This chain's CDR3 is CASSFRTGGVYEQYF. The CDR3 DNA reads TGTGCCAGCAGTTTTCGGACCGGGGGGGTCTACGAGCAGTACTTC.

J is TRBJ2-1 and V is TRBV14; D perhaps matches TRBD2 (5 bases). V shed 1 base and J shed 1 base, with 11 bases lying between them. The CDR3 length is 16 residues. Looked up from germline, CDR1 is SGHDN and CDR2 is FVKESK. This CDR3 is CASSQGSVASYNEQFF. CDR3 in DNA: TGTGCCAGCAGCCAAGGTAGCGTCGCGTCCTACAATGAGCAGTTCTTC. Full variable domain (outside the CDR3, taken from reference TRBV14 and TRBJ2-1): EAGVTQFPSHSVIEKGQTVTLRCDPISGHDNLYWYRRVMGKEIKFLLHFVKESKQDESGMPNNRFLAERTGGTYSTLKVQPAELEDSGVYFCASSQGSVASYNEQFFGPGTRLTVL.

This clonotype showed up just a few times. The V gene is TRBV9, the J gene TRBJ2-3; 9 nucleotides match TRBD2. Germline V gene data show CDR1 as SGDLS and CDR2 as YYNGEE. CDR3 size: 16 residues. V was pared by 1 base and J by 3 bases, with 6 bases of the junction left unmatched. In DNA form, the CDR3 reads TGTGCCAGCAGCGTAAGCGGGAGGACCAGAACAGATACGCAGTATTTT. Translated, it gives CASSVSGRTRTDTQYF. The whole variable domain, remainder taken from reference TRBV9 and TRBJ2-3, is DSGVTQTPKHLITATGQRVTLRCSPRSGDLSVYWYQQSLDQGLQFLIQYYNGEERAKGNILERFSAQQFPDLHSELNLSSLELGDSALYFCASSVSGRTRTDTQYFGPGTRLTVL.

This clonotype was picked up a small number of times. The rearrangement uses TRBV28 and TRBJ1-2, with a possible D match to TRBD1 (6 bases). This CDR3 is built from 14 residues. V shed 7 bases and J shed 3 bases, with 15 bases lying between them. CDR1 is MDHEN and CDR2 is SYDVKM in the germline V gene. CDR3 sequence reads: CASIRPGTHYGYTF. The CDR3 DNA reads TGTGCCAGCATCCGTCCCGGGACACACTATGGCTACACCTTC.

This clonotype showed up many times. The chain carries TRBV28 and TRBJ2-7, with 10 nucleotides matching TRBD2. Germline CDR1 is MDHEN and CDR2 is SYDVKM. The CDR3 is 13 amino acids. V lost 5 bases to trimming and J lost 6 bases; unmatched junction nucleotides: 4. Here the CDR3 reads CASSLAGDAEQYF. The CDR3 coding sequence is TGTGCCAGCAGTCTAGCGGGAGACGCCGAGCAGTACTTC. The variable domain in full, completed from reference TRBV28 and TRBJ2-7, reads DVKVTQSSRYLVKRTGEKVFLECVQDMDHENMFWYRQDPGLGLRLIYFSYDVKMKEKGDIPEGYSVSREKKERFSLILESASTNQTSMYLCASSLAGDAEQYFGPGTRLTVT.

J is TRBJ2-1 and V is TRBV3-1; D is ambiguous. The V end was cut by 3 bases, the J end by 9 bases, with 9 bases between. The CDR3 extends over 12 amino acids. Germline CDR1 and CDR2: LGHDT and YNNKEL (reference sequence). The CDR3 DNA reads as TGTGCCAGCAGCCACCTTAGTTTTGAGCAGTTCTTC. As protein: CASSHLSFEQFF.

This clonotype was seen more than once but under ten times. The CDR3 loop reads CASRPSGAPYEQYF. The CDR3 nucleotides read TGTGCCAGCAGACCTAGCGGGGCCCCCTACGAGCAGTACTTC. The gene calls are TRBV3-1 and TRBJ2-7, with 9 bases identical to TRBD2. The CDR3 loop spans 14 amino acids. Looked up from germline, CDR1 is LGHDT and CDR2 is YNNKEL (reference sequence). Losses at the gene ends were 6 bases for V and 2 bases for J; bases not matched to a gene: 5.

This clonotype was seen at least ten times. The chain has TRBV3-1 and TRBJ1-1; 8 bases are a match to TRBD1. V shed 1 base, J shed 7 bases, and the junction held 8 bases outside the gene matches. This CDR3 contains 15 residues. From germline, CDR1 is LGHDT and CDR2 YNNKEL (reference sequence). The CDR3 DNA reads as TGTGCCAGCAGCCAAGGATTAGGACAGGGAGGTGAAGCTTTCTTT. This codes for CASSQGLGQGGEAFF.